The rows below give T cell receptor beta chains drawn from one sample of a study of T cells in narcolepsy. TCRdb keeps only in-frame clones here, not all; method: immunoSEQ multiplex PCR. Of 25,000 to 30,000 clones listed, approximately 80% are singletons. The sequencing input was CD45RA- memory CD4+ T cells from PBMCs. Receptors originate from a human donor with narcolepsy. CDR3s include the opening cysteine and the closing phenylalanine or tryptophan. The D gene is left open where the match is weak. The listing skips clone size in some rows; elsewhere it reads once, few, many or a size class.

v_call	d_call	clone_size	j_call	cdr3_aa	cdr3_nt
TRBV2	.	.	TRBJ2-5	CASKNTGGKQETQYF	TGTGCCAGCAAAAACACGGGGGGCAAACAAGAGACCCAGTACTTC
TRBV11-1	.	.	TRBJ1-1	CASSSSWGGTEAFF	TGTGCCAGCAGCTCGAGTTGGGGGGGCACTGAAGCTTTCTTT
TRBV6-5	.	once	TRBJ1-2	CASSEARETQGNF	TGTGCCAGCAGTGAAGCGCGGGAGACCCAGGGGAACTTC
TRBV27	TRBD1	.	TRBJ2-1	CASSLSIGTGEQFF	TGTGCCAGCAGTTTATCGATTGGGACAGGCGAGCAGTTCTTC
TRBV30	.	.	TRBJ2-1	CAWSAGFNEQFF	TGTGCCTGGAGCGCCGGGTTCAATGAGCAGTTCTTC
TRBV7-2	.	.	TRBJ1-2	CASSSAITGREGYTF	TGTGCCAGCAGCTCGGCGATTACAGGGCGGGAAGGCTACACCTTC
TRBV19	TRBD1	.	TRBJ1-1	CASSSGGHTEAFF	TGTGCCAGTTCGTCAGGGGGACACACTGAAGCTTTCTTT
TRBV27	.	.	TRBJ1-4	CASSFGTTNEKLFF	TGTGCCAGCAGTTTCGGGACAACTAATGAAAAACTGTTTTTT
TRBV7-3	.	.	TRBJ2-3	CASSFQGNDADTQYF	TGTGCCAGCAGCTTTCAGGGGAATGATGCAGATACGCAGTATTTT
TRBV6-1	.	.	TRBJ2-3	CASSEFGSTTDTQYF	TGTGCCAGCAGTGAATTCGGCTCGACCACAGATACGCAGTATTTT
TRBV19	TRBD2	.	TRBJ2-4	CASSTLLAGTYLAKNIQYF	TGTGCCAGTAGTACCTTACTAGCGGGGACTTATTTAGCCAAAAACATTCAGTACTTC
TRBV7-9	TRBD1	.	TRBJ1-2	CASSLAQGVANYGYTF	TGTGCCAGCAGCCTGGCACAGGGGGTAGCTAACTATGGCTACACCTTC
TRBV7-3	.	.	TRBJ2-3	CASSLRSVADTQYF	TGTGCCAGCAGCTTACGTAGTGTGGCAGATACGCAGTATTTT
TRBV29-1	.	.	TRBJ1-5	CSVVEGNRVNQPQHF	TGCAGCGTTGTTGAGGGGAACCGTGTAAATCAGCCCCAGCATTTT
TRBV2	TRBD1	once	TRBJ1-4	CASSDGWGQGLRNEKLFF	TGTGCCAGCAGTGACGGTTGGGGACAGGGCCTACGAAATGAAAAACTGTTTTTT
TRBV7-2	TRBD2	.	TRBJ2-1	CASSQWLAGGYNEQFF	TGTGCCAGCAGCCAATGGCTAGCGGGTGGTTACAATGAGCAGTTCTTC
TRBV18	TRBD1	.	TRBJ2-5	CASSPPIETGFQETQYF	TGTGCCAGCTCACCACCTATAGAGACAGGGTTCCAAGAGACCCAGTACTTC
TRBV6-4	TRBD2	.	TRBJ2-3	CASSDSSGGADTQYF	TGTGCCAGCAGTGACTCTAGCGGGGGCGCAGATACGCAGTATTTT
TRBV28	TRBD2	.	TRBJ2-5	CASSLGTSGRETQYF	TGTGCCAGCAGTTTAGGGACTAGCGGTAGAGAGACCCAGTACTTC
TRBV6-5	.	.	TRBJ2-1	CASSYSGPPVNEQFF	TGTGCCAGCAGTTACTCGGGGCCGCCCGTCAATGAGCAGTTCTTC
TRBV6-6	TRBD2	.	TRBJ2-1	CASSNLAGGLHEQFF	TGTGCCAGCAGTAACTTGGCGGGGGGGCTCCATGAGCAGTTCTTC
TRBV18	TRBD1	.	TRBJ1-1	CASSEQGARGNTEAFF	TGTGCCAGCTCAGAACAGGGGGCGCGTGGAAACACTGAAGCTTTCTTT
TRBV11-2	.	.	TRBJ2-7	CASSQGLSSYEQYF	TGTGCCAGCAGCCAGGGGTTGAGCTCCTACGAGCAGTACTTC
TRBV11-2	.	.	TRBJ2-7	CASSLVVGAVYEQYF	TGTGCCAGCAGCTTAGTGGTAGGGGCGGTCTACGAGCAGTACTTC
TRBV6-5	TRBD1	.	TRBJ2-7	CASSRLGQGYEQYF	TGTGCCAGCAGTCGCCTTGGACAGGGCTACGAGCAGTACTTC
TRBV7-6	.	.	TRBJ2-1	CASTGFAERNEQFF	TGTGCCAGTACGGGTTTCGCGGAGAGGAATGAGCAGTTCTTC
TRBV27	.	.	TRBJ1-3	CASSLSAASSSGNTIYF	TGTGCCAGCAGTTTATCGGCTGCTTCATCCTCTGGAAACACCATATATTTT
TRBV6-1	TRBD1	.	TRBJ1-1	CASRKDRVGEAFF	TGTGCCAGCAGGAAAGACAGGGTAGGTGAAGCTTTCTTT
TRBV2	.	.	TRBJ1-2	CASREAGGPNYGYTF	TGTGCCAGCAGGGAGGCCGGTGGTCCTAACTATGGCTACACCTTC
TRBV5-1	TRBD2	.	TRBJ2-2	CASSLGQTSGGPGELFF	TGCGCCAGCAGCTTGGGTCAGACTAGCGGGGGTCCCGGGGAGCTGTTTTTT
TRBV5-1	.	.	TRBJ1-4	CASSYGTRGEKLFF	TGCGCCAGCAGTTATGGTACGCGCGGTGAAAAACTGTTTTTT
TRBV4-2	TRBD2	.	TRBJ2-1	CASSQGLAGGPRNEQFF	TGTGCCAGCAGCCAAGGACTAGCGGGGGGGCCTCGGAATGAGCAGTTCTTC
TRBV11-3	TRBD1	.	TRBJ2-5	CASSYQTTGGGETQYF	TGTGCCAGCAGCTACCAAACGACAGGGGGCGGGGAGACCCAGTACTTC
TRBV10-3	TRBD1	.	TRBJ1-1	CAISSDRGVTEAFF	TGTGCCATCAGTAGCGACAGGGGAGTCACTGAAGCTTTCTTT
TRBV6-6	.	few	TRBJ1-1	CASSYLGGDTEAFF	TGTGCCAGCAGTTACCTTGGGGGGGACACTGAAGCTTTCTTT
TRBV7-9	TRBD1	.	TRBJ2-5	CASRSTGAQETQYF	TGTGCCAGCAGATCAACAGGGGCCCAAGAGACCCAGTACTTC
TRBV29-1	TRBD1	few	TRBJ2-3	CSVEKQGTDTQYF	TGCAGCGTTGAGAAACAGGGGACAGATACGCAGTATTTT
TRBV5-3	TRBD1	.	TRBJ1-1	CARSLELDRDTEAFF	TGTGCCAGAAGCTTGGAGCTCGACAGGGACACTGAAGCTTTCTTT
TRBV4-1	.	.	TRBJ2-7	CASSPERWSGANEQYF	TGCGCCAGCAGCCCAGAAAGATGGTCCGGGGCAAACGAGCAGTACTTC
TRBV29-1	.	.	TRBJ1-2	CSVVAGNGYTF	TGCAGCGTTGTGGCAGGGAATGGCTACACCTTC
TRBV30	.	.	TRBJ2-3	CAWRPRGDTDTQYF	TGTGCCTGGAGGCCCAGGGGAGACACAGATACGCAGTATTTT
TRBV7-9	.	.	TRBJ1-3	CASSLAQQGNTIYF	TGTGCCAGCAGCTTAGCGCAACAGGGAAACACCATATATTTT
TRBV7-9	TRBD1	once	TRBJ1-2	CASSPKIRDSYGYTF	TGTGCCAGCAGCCCGAAAATCCGGGACAGCTATGGCTACACCTTC
TRBV7-8	TRBD1	.	TRBJ2-7	CASSSKRQGVVEQYF	TGTGCCAGCAGCTCCAAGAGACAGGGGGTAGTCGAGCAGTACTTC
TRBV13	.	.	TRBJ2-6	CASTSGAGDSGANVLTF	TGTGCCAGCACGTCTGGGGCAGGGGACTCTGGGGCCAACGTCCTGACTTTC
TRBV4-2	TRBD1	.	TRBJ1-2	CASSQGGQGRGRGYTF	TGTGCCAGCAGCCAAGGAGGGCAGGGCAGGGGGCGCGGCTACACCTTC
TRBV5-1	.	few	TRBJ1-2	CASTTQSGANYGYTF	TGCGCCAGCACCACTCAGTCAGGGGCTAACTATGGCTACACCTTC
TRBV5-1	.	.	TRBJ1-4	CASSLASREEKLFF	TGCGCCAGCAGCTTGGCCAGTCGTGAAGAAAAACTGTTTTTT
TRBV7-8	TRBD1	.	TRBJ2-2	CASPIRGLGGQGDTGELFF	TGTGCCAGCCCCATTAGGGGTTTAGGGGGACAGGGAGACACCGGGGAGCTGTTTTTT
TRBV12-5	.	once	TRBJ1-5	CASAFEGGNQPQHF	TGTGCTAGTGCCTTTGAGGGGGGGAATCAGCCCCAGCATTTT
TRBV9	.	.	TRBJ1-6	CASSVEGGRAPLHF	TGTGCCAGCAGCGTAGAAGGAGGGCGGGCACCCCTCCACTTT
TRBV2	TRBD1	.	TRBJ1-2	CASSDALGGGTGGGGDGYTF	TGTGCCAGCAGTGACGCCTTGGGAGGCGGGACAGGGGGCGGCGGTGATGGCTACACCTTC
TRBV7-9	TRBD2	.	TRBJ2-1	CASSWDLEAGVFYNEQFF	TGTGCCAGCAGCTGGGATCTAGAAGCGGGGGTATTTTACAATGAGCAGTTCTTC